This T cell receptor (beta chain) was identified during a study of human T cells and chemical hapten exposure. The sample holds many counts of this clonotype. Within the library, unique molecular identifiers were attached to each individual cDNA molecule. TCRdb re-derived calls from the RACE reads in MiXCR, one entry per CDR3 protein. The sample consists of some 65,000 distinct CDR3 sequences, around 6.3% of them appearing once. Noted time point: healthy volunteer bleed at 6 weeks. Total RNA was isolated from unfractionated whole blood. This receptor was obtained from a female donor in good health. Some clones in this sample may be carry-over from other donors' samples. The sequencing input was whole blood.

CDR3 residues: CSVLGGTGELFF. CDR3 DNA: TGCAGCGTTCTAGGGGGCACCGGGGAGCTGTTTTTT. The rearrangement uses TRBV29-1 and TRBJ2-2, with a weak D call TRBD1 (6 bases). The CDR3 contains 12 residues. Trimming stripped 5 bases from V and 4 bases from J, with 8 bases between. Germline CDR1 is SQVTM and CDR2 is ANQGSEA.